A selection of T cell receptor beta chains follows, all from one sample in a study of T cells in localized non-small cell lung cancer. Sequencing was performed with immunoSEQ multiplex PCR; in TCRdb, only in-frame clones are kept and a portion is missing. The table includes tens of thousands of clones, roughly nine tenths detected once. This specimen was peripheral blood, taken before any cancer treatment. The receptors stem from a man between 35 and 75 years old with stage I lung adenocarcinoma. The CDR3 runs from the conserved cysteine through the conserved F or W. Fields, in order: clone size, J gene, D gene, V gene, CDR3 length, CDR3 protein, CDR3 DNA. A D gene is named only where the DNA matches it firmly. Expanded clones get a size class; other rows say once, few or many, or leave the size out.

>-|TRBJ1-1|-|TRBV6-5|14
CASSWTTMNTEAFF
TGTGCCAGCAGTTGGACAACAATGAACACTGAAGCTTTCTTT
>-|TRBJ2-2|-|TRBV18|14
CASSPDYLPGELFF
TGTGCCAGCTCACCTGACTACCTCCCCGGGGAGCTGTTTTTT
>-|TRBJ2-7|TRBD1|TRBV11-2|14
CASRPGTGSYEQYF
TGTGCCAGCAGGCCCGGGACAGGATCCTACGAGCAGTACTTC
>-|TRBJ1-2|TRBD1|TRBV5-1|15
CASSYRDRDLYGYTF
TGCGCCAGCAGCTACCGGGACAGAGATCTCTATGGCTACACCTTC
>few|TRBJ2-7|-|TRBV10-3|13
CAISESTQVGQYF
TGTGCCATCAGTGAGTCGACTCAGGTAGGGCAGTACTTC
>-|TRBJ1-2|-|TRBV7-3|14
CASSPSQGSYGYTF
TGTGCCAGCAGCCCCTCACAGGGATCCTATGGCTACACCTTC
>-|TRBJ1-1|-|TRBV29-1|10
CSVLTGEAFF
TGCAGCGTCTTGACGGGTGAAGCTTTCTTT
>once|TRBJ2-5|-|TRBV6-5|14
CASSYPGRGETQYF
TGTGCCAGCAGTTACCCCGGGCGAGGGGAGACCCAGTACTTC
>-|TRBJ2-2|-|TRBV18|16
CASSPPEGPDTGELFF
TGTGCCAGCTCACCGCCCGAGGGACCCGACACCGGGGAGCTGTTTTTT
>-|TRBJ2-1|-|TRBV10-3|12
CAISDRYNEQFF
TGTGCCATCAGTGATCGGTACAATGAGCAGTTCTTC
>-|TRBJ1-2|-|TRBV6-6|15
CASSYSSGTGYGYTF
TGTGCCAGCAGTTACTCCTCCGGGACGGGCTATGGCTACACCTTC
>-|TRBJ2-3|TRBD1|TRBV29-1|13
CSVTGGSTDTQYF
TGCAGCGTAACAGGGGGTAGCACAGATACGCAGTATTTT
>-|TRBJ2-3|TRBD2|TRBV9|17
CASSPGWTSGRADTQYF
TGTGCCAGCAGCCCGGGTTGGACTAGCGGGAGAGCAGATACGCAGTATTTT
>-|TRBJ2-3|TRBD1|TRBV4-1|16
CASSPGQGAMADTQYF
TGCGCCAGCTCCCCGGGACAGGGGGCGATGGCAGATACGCAGTATTTT
>once|TRBJ2-1|-|TRBV27|15
CASRRKQISYNEQFF
TGTGCCAGCAGAAGGAAGCAGATAAGCTACAATGAGCAGTTCTTC
>-|TRBJ2-3|-|TRBV28|16
CASSSPWAQGTDTQYF
TGTGCCAGCAGTTCCCCGTGGGCGCAAGGCACAGATACGCAGTATTTT
>-|TRBJ2-1|-|TRBV7-2|13
CASSKDTYNEQFF
TGTGCCAGCAGTAAGGACACTTACAATGAGCAGTTCTTC
>-|TRBJ2-3|-|TRBV6-5|13
CASTSWAADTQYF
TGTGCCAGCACCTCCTGGGCGGCAGATACGCAGTATTTT
>-|TRBJ2-1|TRBD1|TRBV4-3|15
CASSQDGTGHNEQFF
TGCGCCAGCAGCCAAGATGGGACAGGGCACAATGAGCAGTTCTTC
>once|TRBJ1-1|TRBD1|TRBV7-8|14
CASLLSGGETEAFF
TGTGCCAGCCTCTTATCAGGGGGAGAGACTGAAGCTTTCTTT
>-|TRBJ1-5|TRBD1|TRBV23-1|19
CASSQCFRTGHRSNQPQHF
TGCGCCAGCAGTCAGTGCTTCCGGACAGGGCATAGAAGCAATCAGCCCCAGCATTTT
>-|TRBJ2-7|-|TRBV5-5|17
CASSLGRGVAEPYEQYF
TGTGCCAGCAGCTTGGGGAGAGGGGTAGCGGAGCCCTACGAGCAGTACTTC
>-|TRBJ1-2|-|TRBV18|13
CASSPESNYGYTF
TGTGCCAGCTCACCAGAGTCTAACTATGGCTACACCTTC
>-|TRBJ1-3|-|TRBV7-8|15
CASSPTVGSGNTIYF
TGTGCCAGCAGCCCGACGGTGGGCTCTGGAAACACCATATATTTT
>-|TRBJ2-7|-|TRBV10-3|12
CAISDSDYEQYF
TGTGCCATCAGTGATTCAGACTACGAGCAGTACTTC
>-|TRBJ2-7|-|TRBV18|14
CASSPVTGEDEQYF
TGTGCCAGCTCACCGGTAACAGGGGAGGACGAGCAGTACTTC
>-|TRBJ1-2|-|TRBV6-5|12
CASSETGDGYTF
TGTGCCAGCAGTGAAACCGGGGATGGCTACACCTTC
>-|TRBJ1-2|-|TRBV18|14
CASETEGPAYGYTF
TGTGCCAGCGAAACCGAGGGTCCCGCCTATGGCTACACCTTC
>-|TRBJ2-5|TRBD2|TRBV18|16
CASSPWTSQGQETQYF
TGTGCCAGCTCACCGTGGACTAGCCAAGGTCAAGAGACCCAGTACTTC
>-|TRBJ2-3|TRBD1|TRBV7-7|15
CASSEGTGSSDTQYF
TGTGCTAGCAGCGAGGGGACAGGATCGTCAGATACGCAGTATTTT
>few|TRBJ1-2|-|TRBV2|13
CASRGASNYGYTF
TGTGCCAGCAGAGGCGCCTCTAACTATGGCTACACCTTC
>-|TRBJ2-7|-|TRBV2|13
CASKVDTSYEQYF
TGTGCCAGCAAGGTGGATACCTCCTACGAGCAGTACTTC
>-|TRBJ2-3|-|TRBV5-1|17
CASSASRDSRGTDTQYF
TGCGCCAGCAGCGCCTCCCGCGATAGTAGAGGCACAGATACGCAGTATTTT
>-|TRBJ2-5|-|TRBV6-5|13
CASSYSRLGTQYF
TGTGCCAGCAGTTACTCGAGGTTAGGGACCCAGTACTTC
>-|TRBJ2-1|TRBD2|TRBV5-1|16
CASSPTGLAGADEQFF
TGCGCCAGCAGCCCCACGGGACTAGCGGGAGCAGATGAGCAGTTCTTC
>-|TRBJ1-5|-|TRBV2|16
CASSSGWVGGNQPQHF
TGTGCCAGCAGTTCGGGGTGGGTAGGGGGCAATCAGCCCCAGCATTTT
>once|TRBJ2-7|-|TRBV2|14
CASGLVTVYNEQYF
TGTGCCAGCGGTTTGGTGACAGTCTATAACGAGCAGTACTTC
>-|TRBJ1-1|-|TRBV5-1|13
CASSLWGKPEAFF
TGCGCCAGCAGCTTGTGGGGGAAACCTGAAGCTTTCTTT
>-|TRBJ2-7|TRBD2|TRBV18|17
CASSLKEPVAGRYEQYF
TGTGCCAGCTCACTAAAAGAGCCCGTAGCGGGAAGATACGAGCAGTACTTC
>once|TRBJ2-7|-|TRBV6-1|14
CASSPHKVTYEQYF
TGTGCCAGCAGTCCCCACAAGGTTACCTACGAGCAGTACTTC
>-|TRBJ2-7|-|TRBV7-3|14
CASSLNGRGYEQYF
TGTGCCAGCAGCTTAAACGGGAGAGGGTACGAGCAGTACTTC
>-|TRBJ1-1|-|TRBV4-1|15
CASSQEGFGDTEAFF
TGCGCCAGCAGCCAAGAAGGATTTGGCGACACTGAAGCTTTCTTT
>once|TRBJ1-4|-|TRBV21-1|16
CASSLKGGQGCEKLFF
TGTGCCAGCAGCTTAAAGGGAGGACAGGGCTGTGAAAAACTGTTTTTT
>-|TRBJ1-4|-|TRBV28|15
CASSPPGSRGEKLFF
TGTGCCAGCAGCCCACCGGGGTCCCGAGGGGAAAAACTGTTTTTT
>-|TRBJ1-1|-|TRBV28|15
CASSRAGDQYTEAFF
TGTGCCAGCAGCCGGGCGGGGGACCAGTACACTGAAGCTTTCTTT
>-|TRBJ2-7|-|TRBV30|12
CAWKGADVEQYF
TGTGCCTGGAAAGGGGCGGACGTCGAGCAGTACTTC
>-|TRBJ2-7|-|TRBV25-1|15
CASSDSGTNSYEQYF
TGTGCCAGCAGTGACTCGGGAACCAATTCCTACGAGCAGTACTTC